Listed below are T cell receptor beta chains from one sample, sequenced in a study of T cell responses to AZD1222 COVID-19 vaccine. Using immunoSEQ multiplex PCR, the repertoire was profiled, and TCRdb retains in-frame clones only, with some absent. The sample holds some 130,000 clones; over 75% are singletons and the top ten take more than 7%. The material sequenced was peripheral blood, taken on day 0 of AZD1222 vaccination. The receptor source for this set is an adult in good health. Each CDR3 is given with its conserved first and last residue.

cdr3_length	j_call	v_call	cdr3_aa
14	TRBJ1-2	TRBV5-4	CASRPGQVDYGYTF
14	TRBJ1-4	TRBV10-2	CASSGGGRGEKLFF
13	TRBJ1-6	TRBV30	CASQGLVNSPLHF
15	TRBJ2-6	TRBV6-5	CASSTLGAGANVLTF
12	TRBJ2-1	TRBV6-6	CASSYFGNEQFF
13	TRBJ1-2	TRBV28	CASSFQGRYGYTF
12	TRBJ1-1	TRBV5-4	CASSSVVSEAFF
13	TRBJ1-5	TRBV18	CASRTGEIQPQHF
15	TRBJ2-5	TRBV9	CASSVAGGPVETQYF
14	TRBJ1-1	TRBV4-1	CASYRQGTDTEAFF
14	TRBJ2-1	TRBV3-1/TRBV3-2	CASSTGTLYNEQFF
12	TRBJ2-3	TRBV19	CASSIVPDTQYF
16	TRBJ1-5	TRBV27	CASSLTMGVANRPQHF
14	TRBJ2-1	TRBV7-8	CASSLVSGDGEQFF
14	TRBJ1-4	TRBV5-1	CASSSGQGTEKLFF
16	TRBJ1-1	TRBV28	CASNEAPGAGYTEAFF
13	TRBJ1-5	TRBV6-4	CASGQDGNQPQHF
15	TRBJ1-5	TRBV7-9	CASSSGVGANQPQHF
15	TRBJ1-5	TRBV9	CASSVGTGMNQPQHF
15	TRBJ2-3	TRBV19	CASSIGGTGTDTQYF
18	TRBJ2-2	TRBV9	CASSAPRGNPTPTGELFF
12	TRBJ2-1	TRBV29-1	CSVGGSNNEQFF
14	TRBJ1-1	TRBV3-1/TRBV3-2	CASSLRQGANEAFF
13	TRBJ2-1	TRBV7-2	CASSEGQGYEQFF
16	TRBJ2-1	TRBV10-1	CASSESTSGSINEQFF
14	TRBJ1-3	TRBV2	CASRQGFSGNTIYF
14	TRBJ1-2	TRBV20-1	CSASQGIGAYGYTF
15	TRBJ2-3	TRBV9	CASSVVLDGTDTQYF
18	TRBJ2-1	TRBV29-1	CSVEDYPGQGMFYNEQFF
15	TRBJ2-5	TRBV18	CASSSQSGQQETQYF
14	TRBJ1-4	TRBV25-1	CASSEWQDNEKLFF
13	TRBJ1-1	TRBV12-3/TRBV12-4	CASAGTANTEAFF
16	TRBJ2-1	TRBV24-1	CATSDYPRTGNNEQFF
14	TRBJ1-5	TRBV19	CASSIQGAYQPQHF
15	TRBJ1-4	TRBV2	CASSEDRGLNEKLFF
14	TRBJ2-1	TRBV7-2	CASSLARTNNEQFF
16	TRBJ1-4	TRBV18	CASSPRQGRTNEKLFF
16	TRBJ2-5	TRBV7-8	CASSVGGANTRETQYF
16	TRBJ1-1	TRBV11-3	CASSPRATQPNTEAFF
16	TRBJ2-3	TRBV7-2	CASPQENRASTDTQYF
18	TRBJ1-1	TRBV6-2/TRBV6-3	CASSPDSQYQWANTEAFF
18	TRBJ2-1	TRBV4-1	CASSLSPRQERDYNEQFF
13	TRBJ1-2	TRBV30	CAWSAVRGGGYTF
14	TRBJ1-1	TRBV19	CASRKAFMNTEAFF
16	TRBJ2-1	TRBV2	CASTPRASGFLDEQFF
14	TRBJ2-2	TRBV11-2	CASSLDPGTGELFF